Following are 5 T cell receptor beta chains from one sample sequenced in a study of T cell responses to AZD1222 COVID-19 vaccine. Sequencing was performed with immunoSEQ multiplex PCR; in TCRdb, only in-frame clones are kept and a portion is missing. The repertoire includes roughly 120,000 clones, about 89% of them detected once, and around 7.1% sits in the top ten. The sequences come from peripheral blood, collected 28 days after the second AZD1222 dose. All receptors come from an adult who received the AZD1222 COVID-19 vaccine.

This rearrangement joins TRBV29-1 to TRBJ2-2, with D hard to call. Germline-derived CDR1 and CDR2 are SQVTM and ANQGSEA. With 6 bases removed from V and 7 bases from J, the gap between germline ends came to 15 bases. This CDR3 contains 13 residues. The CDR3 bases are TGCAGCGTCCTCTCGGGTATGAACGGGGAGCTGTTTTTT. Its protein is CSVLSGMNGELFF.

CDR3 sequence (DNA): TGCGCCAGCAGCACTGAGGCGGGCGAGCAGTACTTC. Translating it yields CASSTEAGEQYF. The chain links TRBV4-1 to TRBJ2-7; D perhaps matches TRBD2 (5 bases). There are 12 residues in the CDR3. V shed 5 bases and J shed 6 bases, with 11 bases lying between them. Germline values: CDR1 MGHRA, CDR2 YSYEKL.

The V gene is TRBV6-5, the J gene TRBJ1-1; 11 nucleotides line up with TRBD1. V dropped 6 bases and J dropped 6; count of bases not matched to a gene: 6. This CDR3 contains 14 residues. Germline CDR1 and CDR2: MNHEY and SVGAGI. CDR3 loop: CASSIGQGAAEAFF. Here the CDR3 DNA reads TGTGCCAGCAGCATAGGACAGGGGGCGGCTGAAGCTTTCTTT.

The CDR3 DNA follows: TGCAGCGTTGGACTAGCGGGAGGGCCTTACCCCTACAATGAGCAGTTCTTC. Translating it yields CSVGLAGGPYPYNEQFF. The chain links TRBV29-1 to TRBJ2-1; 14 bases fit TRBD2. Germline loops: CDR1 SQVTM, CDR2 ANQGSEA. The trim removed 4 bases at V and 2 bases at J, leaving 7 bases unmatched. The CDR3 consists of 17 residues.

This rearrangement joins TRBV7-9 to TRBJ1-2, with 8 bases identical to TRBD1. V lost 1 base and J lost 3; bases outside the gene matches: 4. Germline V gene sequence: CDR1 SEHNR, CDR2 FQNEAQ (reference sequence). CDR3 length equals 15 residues. CDR3 in amino acids: CASSLGTGRDYGYTF. The CDR3 DNA follows: TGTGCCAGCAGCTTAGGGACAGGGAGGGACTATGGCTACACCTTC.